This T cell receptor beta chain emerged from a study of shared clonotypes between healthy human individuals. Study-wide background: CD4 naive cells filled three plates per donor, CD4 memory three, CD8 naive two and CD8 memory one.

Study findings and constraints: Memory subsets generally showed smaller estimated richness than naive subsets did.

Between the trimmed V and J ends, which lost 8 bases and 6 bases, there was a span of 10 bases. Germline V CDR1 and CDR2: MNHNY, SVGAGI (reference sequence). The CDR3 runs 12 residues. Here immunoSEQ multiplex PCR was the method, and the copy in TCRdb shows in-frame clones only, minus some. The table has around 700,000 clones, about 78% seen once. Concerning this clone: Its antigen is as yet unknown.

The source of this sequence is a woman in her 30s in good health. The J gene is TRBJ2-2, the V gene TRBV6-6, with D perhaps TRBD1 or TRBD2 (5 bases each). The material sequenced was memory CD4+ T cells sorted from blood. Subset indicated: CD45RA-negative fraction. The CDR3 nucleotides are TGTGCCAGCGGTAGAGGGGCCGGGGAGCTGTTTTTT. It is translated as CASGRGAGELFF.